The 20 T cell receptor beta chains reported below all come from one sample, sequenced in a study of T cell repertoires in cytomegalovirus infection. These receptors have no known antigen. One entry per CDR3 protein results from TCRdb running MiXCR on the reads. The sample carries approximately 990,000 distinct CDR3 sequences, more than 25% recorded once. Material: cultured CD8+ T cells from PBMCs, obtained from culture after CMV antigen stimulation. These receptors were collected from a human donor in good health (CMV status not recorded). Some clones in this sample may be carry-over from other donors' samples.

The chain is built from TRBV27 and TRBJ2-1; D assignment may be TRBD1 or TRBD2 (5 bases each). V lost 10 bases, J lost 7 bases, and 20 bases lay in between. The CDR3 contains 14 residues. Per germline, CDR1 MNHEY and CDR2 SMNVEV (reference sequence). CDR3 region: CAIGAGNRENEQFF. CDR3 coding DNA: TGTGCCATCGGGGCCGGGAATAGAGAGAATGAGCAGTTCTTC.

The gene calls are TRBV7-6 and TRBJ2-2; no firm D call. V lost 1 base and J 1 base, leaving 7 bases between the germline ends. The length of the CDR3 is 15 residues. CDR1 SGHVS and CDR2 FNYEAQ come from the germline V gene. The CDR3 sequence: CASSLVVMNTGELFF. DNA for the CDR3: TGTGCCAGCAGCTTAGTAGTCATGAACACCGGGGAGCTGTTTTTT.

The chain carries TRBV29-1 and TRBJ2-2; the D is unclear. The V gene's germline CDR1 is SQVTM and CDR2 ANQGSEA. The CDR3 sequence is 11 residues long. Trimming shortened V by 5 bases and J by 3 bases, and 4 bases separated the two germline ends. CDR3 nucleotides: TGCAGCGTTATATACACCGGGGAGCTGTTTTTT. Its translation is CSVIYTGELFF.

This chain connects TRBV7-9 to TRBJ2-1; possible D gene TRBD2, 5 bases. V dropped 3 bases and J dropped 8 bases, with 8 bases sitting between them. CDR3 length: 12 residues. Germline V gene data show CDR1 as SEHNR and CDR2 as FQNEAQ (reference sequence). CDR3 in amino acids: CASSLRVDEQFF. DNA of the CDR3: TGTGCCAGCAGCTTGCGGGTCGATGAGCAGTTCTTC.

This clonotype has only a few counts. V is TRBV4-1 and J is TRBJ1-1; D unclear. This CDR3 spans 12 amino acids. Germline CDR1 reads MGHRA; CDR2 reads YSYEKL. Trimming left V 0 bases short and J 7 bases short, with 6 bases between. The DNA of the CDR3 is TGCGCCAGCAGCCAAGATGGCAGTGAAGCTTTCTTT. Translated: CASSQDGSEAFF.

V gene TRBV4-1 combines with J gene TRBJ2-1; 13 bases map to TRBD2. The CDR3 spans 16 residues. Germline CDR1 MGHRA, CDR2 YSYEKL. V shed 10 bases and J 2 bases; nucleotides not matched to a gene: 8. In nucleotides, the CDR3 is TGCGCCACCACCCCAACTAGCGGGGGGGCCTACAATGAGCAGTTCTTC. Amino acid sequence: CATTPTSGGAYNEQFF.

The CDR3, as DNA: TGTGCCAGCAGCTTAGTAGCTAGCGGTCCTTACAATGAGCAGTTCTTC. Its protein is CASSLVASGPYNEQFF. The chain has TRBV7-2 and TRBJ2-1; 7 bases are a match to TRBD2. The CDR3 is made up of 16 amino acids. Losses at the gene ends were 1 base for V and 4 bases for J; bases not matched to a gene: 7. CDR1 SGHTA and CDR2 FQGNSA come from the germline V gene.

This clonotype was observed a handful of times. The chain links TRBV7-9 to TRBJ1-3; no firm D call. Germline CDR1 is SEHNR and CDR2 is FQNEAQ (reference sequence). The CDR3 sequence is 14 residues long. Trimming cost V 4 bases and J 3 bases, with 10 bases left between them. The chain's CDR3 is CASSSTWSGNTIYF. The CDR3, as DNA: TGTGCCAGCAGCTCCACTTGGAGTGGAAACACCATATATTTT.

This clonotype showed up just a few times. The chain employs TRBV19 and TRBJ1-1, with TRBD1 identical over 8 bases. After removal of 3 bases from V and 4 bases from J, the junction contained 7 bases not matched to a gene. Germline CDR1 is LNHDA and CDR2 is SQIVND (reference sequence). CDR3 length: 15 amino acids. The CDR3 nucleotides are TGTGCCAGTAGTATCGCAGGGGGCGTGTTCACTGAAGCTTTCTTT. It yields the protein CASSIAGGVFTEAFF.

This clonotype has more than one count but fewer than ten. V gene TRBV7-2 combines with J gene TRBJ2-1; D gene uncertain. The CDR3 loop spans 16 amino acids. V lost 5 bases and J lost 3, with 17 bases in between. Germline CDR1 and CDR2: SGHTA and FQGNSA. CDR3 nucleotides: TGTGCCAGCAGCCATCGATCCGGGCCCCTCTACAATGAGCAGTTCTTC. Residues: CASSHRSGPLYNEQFF.

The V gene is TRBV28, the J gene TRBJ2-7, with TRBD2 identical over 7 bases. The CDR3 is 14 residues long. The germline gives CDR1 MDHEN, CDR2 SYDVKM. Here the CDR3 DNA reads TGTGCCAGCAGCTTCACGGGGGGATCCTACAAGCAGTACGTC. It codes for CASSFTGGSYKQYV.

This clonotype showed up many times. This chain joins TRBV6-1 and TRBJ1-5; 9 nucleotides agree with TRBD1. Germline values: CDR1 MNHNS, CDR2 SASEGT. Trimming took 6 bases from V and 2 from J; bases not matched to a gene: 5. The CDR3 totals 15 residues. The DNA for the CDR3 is TGTGCCAGCAGGGACAGGGGAGCGGGCAATCAGCCCCAGCATTTT. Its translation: CASRDRGAGNQPQHF.

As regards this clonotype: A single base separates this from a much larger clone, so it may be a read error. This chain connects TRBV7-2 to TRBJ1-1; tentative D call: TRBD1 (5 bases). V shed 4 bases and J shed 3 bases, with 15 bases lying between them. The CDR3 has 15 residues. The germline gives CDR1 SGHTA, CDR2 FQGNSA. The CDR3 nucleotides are TGTACCAGCAGCTCCCCGACGGGGGTACACACTGAAGCTTTCTTT. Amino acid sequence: CTSSSPTGVHTEAFF. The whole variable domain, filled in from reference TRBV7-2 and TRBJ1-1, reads GAGVSQSPSNKVTEKGKDVELRCDPISGHTALYWYRQSLGQGLEFLIYFQGNSAPDKSGLPSDRFSAERTGGSVSTLTIQRTQQEDSAVYLCTSSSPTGVHTEAFFGQGTRLTVV.

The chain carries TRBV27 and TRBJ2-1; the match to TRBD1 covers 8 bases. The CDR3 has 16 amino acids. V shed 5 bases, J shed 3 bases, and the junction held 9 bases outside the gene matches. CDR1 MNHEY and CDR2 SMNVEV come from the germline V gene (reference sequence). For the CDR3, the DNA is TGTGCCAGCAGTGTCGCAGGGGGCGGGATCTACAATGAGCAGTTCTTC. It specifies CASSVAGGGIYNEQFF.

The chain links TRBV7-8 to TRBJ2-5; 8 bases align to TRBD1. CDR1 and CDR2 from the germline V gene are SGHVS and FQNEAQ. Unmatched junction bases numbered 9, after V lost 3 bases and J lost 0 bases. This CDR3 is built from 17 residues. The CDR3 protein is CASSLSPRQGHQETQYF. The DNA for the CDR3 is TGTGCCAGCAGCTTGTCCCCGCGACAGGGGCACCAAGAGACCCAGTACTTC.

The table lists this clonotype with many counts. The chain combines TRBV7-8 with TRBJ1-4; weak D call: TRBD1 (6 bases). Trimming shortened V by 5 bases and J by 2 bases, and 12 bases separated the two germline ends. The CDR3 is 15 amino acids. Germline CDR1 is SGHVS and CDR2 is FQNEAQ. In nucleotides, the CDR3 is TGTGCCAGCAGCACCCCAGGGGACACTAATGAAAAACTGTTTTTT. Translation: CASSTPGDTNEKLFF.

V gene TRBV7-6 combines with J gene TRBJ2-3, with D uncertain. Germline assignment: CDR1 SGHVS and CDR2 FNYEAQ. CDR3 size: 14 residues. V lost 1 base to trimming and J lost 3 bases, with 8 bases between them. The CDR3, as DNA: TGTGCCAGCAGCTTAGGGGTAGTAACAGATACGCAGTATTTT. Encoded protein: CASSLGVVTDTQYF.

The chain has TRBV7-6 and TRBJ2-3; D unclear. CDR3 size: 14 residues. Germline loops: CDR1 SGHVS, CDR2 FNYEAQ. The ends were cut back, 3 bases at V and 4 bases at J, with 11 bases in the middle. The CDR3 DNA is TGTGCCAGCAGCTTGTCGTTGAACCCAGATACGCAGTATTTT. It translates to CASSLSLNPDTQYF.

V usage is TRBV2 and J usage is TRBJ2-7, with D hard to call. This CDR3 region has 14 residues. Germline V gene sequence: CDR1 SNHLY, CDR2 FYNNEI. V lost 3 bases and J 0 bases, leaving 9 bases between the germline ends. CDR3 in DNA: TGTGCCAGCAGTGATAGAGCCGTCTCCTACGAGCAGTACTTC. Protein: CASSDRAVSYEQYF.

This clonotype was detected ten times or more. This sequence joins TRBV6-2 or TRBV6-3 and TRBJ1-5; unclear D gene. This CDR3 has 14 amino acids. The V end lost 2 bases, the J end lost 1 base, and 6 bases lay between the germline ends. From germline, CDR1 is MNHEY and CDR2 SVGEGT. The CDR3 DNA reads TGTGCCAGCAGTTACGCCGGAAGCAATCAGCCCCAGCATTTT. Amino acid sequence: CASSYAGSNQPQHF.